The 15 T cell receptor beta chains reported below all come from one sample, sequenced in a study of T cells in Graves' hyperthyroidism and ophthalmopathy. Template material for amplifying TCR beta CDR3 regions consisted of RNA transcripts. Primed by the HTBI set, a first-round RT-PCR was run on the TCR CDR3. One entry per CDR3 protein results from TCRdb running MiXCR on the multiplex PCR reads. Found here are around 620,000 distinct CDR3 sequences, around 46% of them singletons; the top ten hold around 20%. The source material was peripheral blood or thyroid tissue (not recorded which). Receptors originate from an adult woman with Graves' disease, either hyperthyroidism or ophthalmopathy (not recorded which).

This clonotype was observed many times. The genes are TRBV5-8 and TRBJ2-7, with 8 positions matching TRBD2. The CDR3 consists of 14 residues. The trim removed 3 bases at V and 2 bases at J, leaving 4 bases unmatched. Germline V gene sequence: CDR1 SGHTS, CDR2 YDEGEE. In DNA form, the CDR3 reads TGTGCCAGCAGCTCCGGGACTAGTACCTACGAGCAGTACTTC. It yields the protein CASSSGTSTYEQYF.

This clonotype is a singleton in its sample. The V call is TRBV7-9, the J call TRBJ1-6; D might be TRBD1 (6 bases). The V gene lost 7 bases and the J gene lost 14 bases, with 15 bases spanning the gap. Per germline, CDR1 SEHNR and CDR2 FQNEAQ (reference sequence). This CDR3 region has 12 residues. The CDR3 loop reads CASIEFGQTLHF. Here the CDR3 DNA reads TGTGCCAGCATCGAATTCGGACAGACCCTCCACTTT.

This chain joins TRBV29-1 and TRBJ1-1; D gene unclear. With 4 bases removed from V and 4 bases from J, the gap between germline ends came to 7 bases. The CDR3 is made up of 11 amino acids. Per germline, CDR1 SQVTM and CDR2 ANQGSEA. This CDR3 reads CSVVGFTEAFF. DNA of the CDR3: TGCAGCGTTGTTGGATTCACTGAAGCTTTCTTT.

V usage is TRBV11-2 and J usage is TRBJ1-6, with no clear D. The length of the CDR3 is 14 residues. V shed 5 bases and J shed 3 bases, with 8 bases lying between them. Per the germline V gene, CDR1 is SGHAT and CDR2 is FQNNGV. The CDR3 protein is CASSRPDYNSPLHF. CDR3 DNA sequence: TGTGCCAGCAGCCGACCGGACTATAATTCACCCCTCCACTTT.

This clonotype was found many times. This sequence joins TRBV20-1 and TRBJ2-7, with D possibly being TRBD1 (6 bases). The CDR3 is 12 amino acids. Germline assignment: CDR1 DFQATT and CDR2 SNEGSKA (reference sequence). With 4 bases removed from V and 3 bases from J, the gap between germline ends came to 10 bases. The CDR3 here is CSATGQLYEQYF. The CDR3 bases are TGCAGTGCTACCGGACAGCTCTACGAGCAGTACTTC.

This clonotype came up once. The junction shows a germline mismatch at one end, possibly a read error. The rearrangement links TRBV20-1 to TRBJ2-6, with 7 bases identical to TRBD2. Per germline, CDR1 DFQATT and CDR2 SNEGSKA (reference sequence). The CDR3 sequence is 13 residues long. The CDR3 protein is CSARGGRAYVLTF. The CDR3 bases are TGCAGTGCTAGGGGAGGGAGGGCCTACGTCCTGACTTTC.

The rearrangement joins TRBV25-1 to TRBJ1-5, with D unclear. The germline V gene encodes CDR1 MGHDK and CDR2 SYGVNS. With 4 bases removed from V and 0 bases from J, the gap between germline ends came to 7 bases. The CDR3 totals 14 residues. CDR3 nucleotide sequence: TGTGCCAGCAGTGGATCCGTTAGCAATCAGCCCCAGCATTTT. Translation: CASSGSVSNQPQHF.

The rearrangement uses TRBV29-1 and TRBJ1-1; D not certain. V was trimmed by 4 bases and J by 0 bases, leaving 9 bases between them. Germline V lookup: CDR1 SQVTM, CDR2 ANQGSEA. This CDR3 is built from 13 residues. The CDR3 sequence is CSVVPGMNTEAFF. In DNA form, the CDR3 reads TGCAGCGTTGTCCCGGGGATGAACACTGAAGCTTTCTTT.

This clonotype came up many times. The V gene is TRBV2, the J gene TRBJ1-3; D is unclear. V shed 6 bases and J shed 0 bases, with 12 bases lying between them. Germline V gene lookup returns CDR1 SNHLY and CDR2 FYNNEI. This CDR3 has 15 amino acids. The CDR3 is CASSPFYRSGNTIYF. DNA of the CDR3: TGTGCCAGCAGCCCTTTCTACCGCTCTGGAAACACCATATATTTT.

The chain joins TRBV7-8 to TRBJ2-7; no clear D gene. The CDR3 runs to 15 residues. The germline CDR1 and CDR2 sequences are SGHVS and FQNEAQ. The germline V and J ends were trimmed by 0 bases and 0 bases, with 9 bases remaining between them. The DNA for the CDR3 is TGTGCCAGCAGCTTAGCATTTGGAACCTCCTACGAGCAGTACTTC. Amino acid sequence: CASSLAFGTSYEQYF.

This clonotype was found many times. Sequence at one end of the junction differs from germline and may be a read error. The J gene is TRBJ2-5, the V gene TRBV7-2, with TRBD2 matching 12 bases. In germline, CDR1 is SGHTA, CDR2 FQGNSA. This CDR3 is 15 amino acids long. The CDR3 coding sequence is TGTGCCAGCAGCCTAGCGGGAGGGCCCTCGGTGGCCCAGTACTTC. This translates into CASSLAGGPSVAQYF.

The chain joins TRBV7-9 to TRBJ2-7; maybe TRBD2 (6 bases). CDR1 is SEHNR and CDR2 is FQNEAQ in the germline V gene (reference sequence). V was trimmed by 6 bases and J by 6 bases, leaving 12 bases between them. This CDR3 has 12 amino acids. CDR3 nucleotide sequence: TGTGCCAGCAGACTAGGGACTTCCGAGCAGTACTTC. It codes for CASRLGTSEQYF.

CDR3 in amino acids: CSVEVLANEQYF. The CDR3 region has the DNA TGCAGCGTAGAGGTACTAGCTAACGAGCAGTACTTC. The chain combines TRBV29-1 with TRBJ2-7; possibly TRBD2 for D (6 bases). The length of the CDR3 is 12 residues. CDR1 is SQVTM and CDR2 is ANQGSEA in the germline V gene. Trimming stripped 6 bases from V and 5 bases from J, with 14 bases between.

This clonotype appeared many times. The CDR3 spells CASTIGGTQETQYF. CDR3 in DNA: TGTGCCAGCACCATTGGAGGGACCCAAGAGACCCAGTACTTC. The J gene is TRBJ2-5, the V gene TRBV12-3 or TRBV12-4, with D perhaps TRBD2 (6 bases). V was clipped by 7 bases and J by 1 base, with 13 bases between them. CDR3 length: 14 amino acids.

The V call is TRBV27, the J call TRBJ2-7, with TRBD2 matching over 12 bases. CDR3 length equals 16 residues. V trimming: 2 bases; J trimming: 6 bases; junction bases outside the gene matches: 8. Germline V CDR1 and CDR2: MNHEY, SMNVEV (reference sequence). CDR3 nucleotides: TGTGCCAGCAGTTTACGACTAGCGGGAGTAAGTCGCGAGCAGTACTTC. Encoded protein: CASSLRLAGVSREQYF.